Each of the 7 T cell receptor beta chains below was sequenced from the same sample in a study of CD8 T cells in Susac syndrome. RNA in amounts of roughly 0.5 to 1 ug was reverse transcribed with random hexamers. TCRdb fed the immunoSEQ multiplex PCR reads into MiXCR, producing one record per CDR3 protein. The table shows about 60,000 distinct CDR3 sequences, with approximately 94% occurring only once. What was sequenced was CD8+ T cells from PBMCs. All receptors derive from a human donor in good health.

The gene calls are TRBV29-1 and TRBJ1-1; possible D gene TRBD1, 6 bases. This CDR3 contains 12 residues. V lost 7 bases to trimming and J lost 5 bases, with 14 bases between them. CDR1 is SQVTM, CDR2 ANQGSEA, per germline. Written as DNA, the CDR3 is TGCAGCGCCCTCGGGGGGCGGACTGAAGCTTTCTTT. Protein sequence: CSALGGRTEAFF.

The chain is built from TRBV20-1 and TRBJ2-7, with TRBD1 identical over 9 bases. V was pared by 0 bases and J by 2 bases, with 5 bases of the junction left unmatched. This CDR3 comprises 15 residues. The germline gives CDR1 DFQATT, CDR2 SNEGSKA (reference sequence). The CDR3 spells CSARESGTGPYEQYF. The CDR3 DNA is TGCAGTGCTAGAGAATCCGGGACAGGGCCCTACGAGCAGTACTTC.

This clonotype was detected only once. The chain carries TRBV5-5 and TRBJ2-2, with D possibly matching TRBD2 (5 bases). Germline CDR1 is SGHKS and CDR2 is YYEKEE (reference sequence). The V and J ends lost 2 bases and 6 bases respectively, with 8 bases between them. The CDR3 is 13 residues long. CDR3 sequence: CASSFLASGELFF. CDR3 DNA sequence: TGTGCCAGCAGCTTTCTAGCCTCCGGGGAGCTGTTTTTT.

The chain has TRBV29-1 and TRBJ2-1; 9 nucleotides align to TRBD1. Germline CDR1 SQVTM, CDR2 ANQGSEA. There are 15 residues in the CDR3. Germline trimming cut 2 bases from V and 6 bases from J; bases unmatched to any gene: 8. The DNA for the CDR3 is TGCAGCGTTGAATCTCCGGGACAGGGCTTCAATGAGCAGTTCTTC. The encoded protein is CSVESPGQGFNEQFF.

CDR3 residues: CASSRRTSVSYNEQFF. CDR3 coding DNA: TGTGCCAGCAGCCGCAGGACTAGCGTAAGCTACAATGAGCAGTTCTTC. This sequence joins TRBV6-1 and TRBJ2-1; 9 bases match TRBD2. Germline V gene lookup returns CDR1 MNHNS and CDR2 SASEGT. The ends lost 6 bases at V and 3 bases at J; junction bases unmatched: 9. This CDR3 spans 16 amino acids.

This clonotype was seen a handful of times. This CDR3 is CASSQDPGANYEQYF. The CDR3 bases are TGTGCCAGCAGCCAAGATCCAGGGGCGAACTACGAGCAGTACTTC. This chain connects TRBV3-1 to TRBJ2-7; perhaps TRBD1 as D (6 bases). The CDR3 is 15 amino acids. V was clipped by 0 bases and J by 3 bases, with 12 bases between them. In germline, CDR1 is LGHDT, CDR2 YNNKEL (reference sequence).

The chain uses TRBV10-3 and TRBJ2-7; D gene unclear. Trimming took 0 bases from V and 1 from J, leaving 4 bases between them. The CDR3 length is 13 residues. The germline V gene encodes CDR1 ENHRY and CDR2 SYGVKD. DNA of the CDR3: TGTGCCATCAGTGAGTCGGGTTCCTACGAGCAGTACTTC. This sequence encodes CAISESGSYEQYF.